This is a list of T cell receptor beta chains from one sample in a study of shared clonotypes between healthy human individuals. Clones were read by immunoSEQ multiplex PCR, and TCRdb kept only the in-frame ones, dropping some. The sample lists approximately 720,000 clones, 92% seen once, with 24% in the top ten. Sample: naive CD8+ T cells sorted from blood. These receptors were collected from a man younger than 40 in good health. Both conserved end residues are part of each CDR3.

j_call v_call cdr3_length cdr3_aa
TRBJ2-7 TRBV9 14 CASSGGRELYEQYF
TRBJ1-5 TRBV6-6 13 CASSSQGEWPQHF
TRBJ2-1 TRBV28 15 CASTAVAVWADEQFF
TRBJ2-7 TRBV28 15 CASSLLVDRSYEQYF
TRBJ2-1 TRBV11-2 11 CASSLIGEQFF
TRBJ2-1 TRBV6-6 14 CASRPIRDEHEQFF
TRBJ2-1 TRBV4-3 15 CASSQEAEGGGEQFF
TRBJ2-7 TRBV7-7 13 CASSYRGGYEQYF
TRBJ2-1 TRBV11-2 13 CATGGPSYNEQFF
TRBJ1-5 TRBV15 14 CATSGSDNNQPQHF
TRBJ2-7 TRBV19 14 CASSVKTGQYEQYF
TRBJ2-7 TRBV9 14 CASSVAPGAYEQYF
TRBJ2-1 TRBV28 12 CASRTPRNEQFF
TRBJ1-4 TRBV7-9 13 CASSEIRYEKLFF
TRBJ2-3 TRBV28 16 CASSQGASGSTDTQYF
TRBJ1-2 TRBV23-1 13 CASTPTGKGGYTF
TRBJ2-1 TRBV9 16 CASSVRLAGRNNEQFF